These 19 T cell receptor beta chains were all obtained from the same sample, sequenced in a study of blood T cell repertoires in COVID-19. Method: immunoSEQ multiplex PCR; TCRdb's copy keeps in-frame clones and lacks some. This table holds 95,000 to 100,000 clones, around 85% found once. The specimen sequenced was peripheral blood. The source is a woman aged 70-85 years with active or convalescent COVID-19.

V gene TRBV25-1 combines with J gene TRBJ1-4, with D maybe TRBD1 (5 bases). Germline CDR1 MGHDK, CDR2 SYGVNS. The CDR3 is made up of 15 amino acids. V was clipped by 2 bases and J by 3 bases, with 10 bases between them. The CDR3 DNA sequence: TGTGCCAGCAGTGAAGCTAGGGGATCTAATGAAAAACTGTTTTTT. Its translation: CASSEARGSNEKLFF.

The chain is built from TRBV7-2 and TRBJ2-5; D perhaps matches TRBD1 (7 bases). The CDR3 consists of 15 residues. The germline CDR1 and CDR2 sequences are SGHTA and FQGNSA. The germline V and J ends were trimmed by 5 bases and 7 bases, with 20 bases remaining between them. The CDR3 is CASSPSFAQGGTQYF. The CDR3 bases are TGTGCCAGCAGCCCCAGTTTCGCCCAGGGGGGGACCCAGTACTTC.

The gene calls are TRBV29-1 and TRBJ2-3; 7 nucleotides match TRBD1. The germline CDR1 and CDR2 sequences are SQVTM and ANQGSEA. Trimming removed 6 bases from V and 3 bases from J; junction bases left unmatched: 12. The CDR3 contains 15 residues. The CDR3 loop reads CSVGIRQGGTDTQYF. CDR3 nucleotide sequence: TGCAGCGTGGGGATCCGACAGGGCGGGACAGATACGCAGTATTTT.

V gene TRBV7-2 combines with J gene TRBJ2-7, with 9 bases that match TRBD2. This CDR3 comprises 14 residues. The V gene's germline CDR1 is SGHTA and CDR2 FQGNSA. Trimming removed 4 bases from V and 3 bases from J; junction bases left unmatched: 4. The CDR3 is CASSYSSGNYEQYF. DNA for the CDR3: TGTGCCAGCAGCTATTCTAGCGGGAACTACGAGCAGTACTTC.

V and J are TRBV7-2 and TRBJ1-5, with D tentatively TRBD1 (6 bases). This CDR3 contains 14 residues. The V end was cut by 5 bases, the J end by 4 bases, with 12 bases between. The germline V gene has CDR1 SGHTA and CDR2 FQGNSA. The CDR3 region has the DNA TGTGCCAGCAGCCCACGACAGGTAAATCAGCCCCAGCATTTT. Its translation: CASSPRQVNQPQHF.

The rearrangement joins TRBV30 to TRBJ2-3, with TRBD2 matching 9 bases. Trimming at V came to 2 bases and at J to 6 bases, leaving 3 bases not matched to a gene. There are 13 residues in the CDR3. Per the germline V gene, CDR1 is GTSNPN and CDR2 is SVGIG (reference sequence). In DNA, the CDR3 is TGTGCCTGGAGTAGGCGGGAGGGGGATACGCAGTATTTT. Its translation is CAWSRREGDTQYF.

The DNA for the CDR3 is TGTGCCAGCAGTGAAGCGAGGGGGCGGACCGGGGAGCTGTTTTTT. Translating gives CASSEARGRTGELFF. The chain recombines TRBV2 with TRBJ2-2, with 7 bases that match TRBD1. Per the germline V gene, CDR1 is SNHLY and CDR2 is FYNNEI. J lost 5 bases, V lost 0 bases, and 3 bases had no gene match. This CDR3 has 15 amino acids.

The chain is built from TRBV13 and TRBJ2-7; 14 nucleotides match TRBD2. With V trimmed by 5 bases and J by 0 bases, 15 bases remained unmatched. This CDR3 contains 20 residues. Per germline, CDR1 PRHDT and CDR2 FYEKMQ (reference sequence). CDR3 bases: TGTGCCAGCAGCCTACCCCCGACTAGCGGGAGGGCTTGGGACTCCTACGAGCAGTACTTC. Amino acids: CASSLPPTSGRAWDSYEQYF.

Regarding this clone: One junction end disagrees with the germline gene, perhaps due to a read error. The rearrangement joins TRBV19 to TRBJ1-6; D not resolved. The CDR3 is made up of 12 amino acids. CDR1 LNHDA and CDR2 SQIVND come from the germline V gene (reference sequence). CDR3 protein: CASSTYSSPLHF. CDR3 sequence (DNA): TGTGCCAGTAGTACCTATAGTTCACCCCTCCACTTT. Filled out from reference TRBV19 and TRBJ1-6, the complete variable domain reads DGGITQSPKYLFRKEGQNVTLSCEQNLNHDAMYWYRQDPGQGLRLIYYSQIVNDFQKGDIAEGYSVSREKKESFPLTVTSAQKNPTAFYLCASSTYSSPLHFGNGTRLTVT.

The CDR3 DNA follows: TGTGCCAGCAGCCCCCGGGTAGAGCAGTTCTTC. This gives the protein CASSPRVEQFF. The chain joins TRBV7-2 to TRBJ2-1, with D uncertain. The V gene lost 5 bases and the J gene lost 10 bases, with 9 bases spanning the gap. This CDR3 is built from 11 residues. The germline gives CDR1 SGHTA, CDR2 FQGNSA.

The V and J genes are TRBV5-1 and TRBJ1-2; the D gene is possibly TRBD1 (5 bases). Germline assignment: CDR1 SGHRS and CDR2 YFSETQ. V lost 0 bases, J lost 3 bases, and 12 bases lay in between. The CDR3 runs 15 residues. The CDR3: CASSLGYGGDYGYTF. The CDR3 DNA reads TGCGCCAGCAGCTTGGGGTACGGGGGAGACTATGGCTACACCTTC.

The J gene is TRBJ2-3, the V gene TRBV28, with 10 bases fitting TRBD2. V was clipped by 2 bases and J by 7 bases; unmatched bases: 3. The CDR3 has 14 amino acids. Germline V gene lookup returns CDR1 MDHEN and CDR2 SYDVKM. CDR3 amino acids: CASSLVAGGYTQYF. Here the CDR3 DNA reads TGTGCCAGCAGTTTAGTAGCGGGGGGCTATACGCAGTATTTT.

This chain links TRBV3-1 (or the pseudogene TRBV3-2) with TRBJ2-7; 7 nucleotides line up with TRBD2. Trimming removed 6 bases from V and 3 bases from J; junction bases left unmatched: 8. The CDR3 spans 14 residues. Germline V lookup: CDR1 LGHDT, CDR2 YNNKEL (reference sequence). The CDR3 reads CASRSAGKDYEQYF. CDR3 bases: TGTGCCAGCAGATCAGCGGGGAAAGACTACGAGCAGTACTTC.

The V call is TRBV7-9, the J call TRBJ1-4; D is perhaps TRBD1 (6 bases). V lost 5 bases and J 4 bases, leaving 11 bases between the germline ends. The CDR3 runs 14 residues. Germline V gives CDR1 SEHNR, CDR2 FQNEAQ (reference sequence). CDR3 protein: CASSRRQDNEKLFF. For the CDR3, the DNA is TGTGCCAGCAGCCGACGACAGGATAATGAAAAACTGTTTTTT. Looking up the rest from reference TRBV7-9 and TRBJ1-4 gives the full variable domain: DTGVSQNPRHKITKRGQNVTFRCDPISEHNRLYWYRQTLGQGPEFLTYFQNEAQLEKSRLLSDRFSAERPKGSFSTLEIQRTEQGDSAMYLCASSRRQDNEKLFFGSGTQLSVL.

The chain couples TRBV7-2 to TRBJ1-3; tentative D call: TRBD1 (5 bases). Trimming removed 4 bases at V and 0 bases at J, with 13 bases between. This CDR3 region has 16 residues. Germline CDR1 and CDR2: SGHTA and FQGNSA. The CDR3 DNA sequence: TGTGCCAGCAGCTGGGGTACAGGATTCTCTGGAAACACCATATATTTT. It encodes CASSWGTGFSGNTIYF. The full variable domain, completed using reference TRBV7-2 and TRBJ1-3, is GAGVSQSPSNKVTEKGKDVELRCDPISGHTALYWYRQSLGQGLEFLIYFQGNSAPDKSGLPSDRFSAERTGGSVSTLTIQRTQQEDSAVYLCASSWGTGFSGNTIYFGEGSWLTVV.

V is TRBV30 and J is TRBJ1-5; D is ambiguous. CDR1 and CDR2 (germline): GTSNPN, SVGIG (reference sequence). V was shortened by 1 base and J by 3 bases, with 10 bases between the two germline ends. This CDR3 spans 14 amino acids. The CDR3 nucleotides read TGTGCCTGGAGTGGCGGGAGCTACAATCAGCCCCAGCATTTT. It codes for CAWSGGSYNQPQHF. The full variable domain, completed using reference TRBV30 and TRBJ1-5, is SQTIHQWPATLVQPVGSPLSLECTVEGTSNPNLYWYRQAAGRGLQLLFYSVGIGQISSEVPQNLSASRPQDRQFILSSKKLLLSDSGFYLCAWSGGSYNQPQHFGDGTRLSIL.

This chain links TRBV25-1 with TRBJ1-4; 7 nucleotides line up with TRBD1. J was trimmed by 5 bases and V by 3 bases; bases with no gene match: 3. CDR1 MGHDK and CDR2 SYGVNS come from the germline V gene. CDR3 length: 14 residues. DNA of the CDR3: TGTGCCAGCAGTGAGACAGGGCGAAATGAAAAACTGTTTTTT. It specifies CASSETGRNEKLFF.

CDR3 in DNA: TGTGCCAGCAGCCAATCGCCAGGGCGGGAGACCCAGTACTTC. Translation gives CASSQSPGRETQYF. The V and J genes are TRBV3-1 (or the pseudogene TRBV3-2) and TRBJ2-5, with D possibly matching TRBD1 (5 bases). The CDR3 contains 14 residues. The germline CDR1 and CDR2 sequences are LGHDT and YNNKEL (reference sequence). Trimming removed 2 bases at V and 5 bases at J, with 12 bases between.

This chain uses TRBV2 with TRBJ2-7; maybe TRBD2 (6 bases). V was cut by 6 bases and J by 2 bases, with 8 bases left in between. Germline V gene sequence: CDR1 SNHLY, CDR2 FYNNEI. The length of the CDR3 is 12 residues. CDR3 in DNA: TGTGCCAGCAGAATAGCGGCCTACGAGCAGTACTTC. Protein: CASRIAAYEQYF.